This T cell receptor beta chain came from a study of shared clonotypes between healthy human individuals. Overall study results and limits: The researchers took only blood, and tissue repertoires probably look different. Against clonotypes common to all four donors, non-shared ones had lower generation probabilities.

Clones were read by immunoSEQ multiplex PCR, and TCRdb kept only the in-frame ones, dropping some. Found here are about 610,000 clones, roughly 97% of them singletons; the top ten hold around 0.058%. This CDR3 spans 14 amino acids. Unmatched junction bases numbered 9, after V lost 8 bases and J lost 10 bases. The V gene's germline CDR1 is MNHNS and CDR2 SASEGT. About this clone: Its antigen is undetermined.

The sequencing sample was made of naive CD4+ T cells sorted from blood. The subset was: CD45RA+ positively selected. The chain carries TRBV6-1 and TRBJ2-3, with 13 bases identical to TRBD2. The clonotype was recovered from a woman aged 25 to 39 in good health. The CDR3 region has the DNA TGTGCCAGCCGGACTAGCGGGAGCTCGGAAGCGCAGTATTTT. Its protein is CASRTSGSSEAQYF.